These T cell receptor beta chains were read from a single sample in a study of early T cells in non-severe SARS-CoV-2 infection. TCRdb re-derived calls from the 5' RACE reads in MiXCR, one entry per CDR3 protein. The table records tens of thousands of distinct CDR3 sequences, roughly 13% of them present only once. Sequenced material: whole blood. These receptors were taken from an adult who was a healthcare worker with PCR-confirmed SARS-CoV-2 infection or an uninfected control (not recorded which). CDR3s include the opening cysteine and the closing phenylalanine or tryptophan. Fields, in order: V gene, J gene, clone size, CDR3 length, CDR3 protein. Clone size is not always given. Where it is, it says once, few, many or a class for expanded clones.

V gene: TRBV27; J gene: TRBJ1-6; clone size: .; CDR3 length: 14; CDR3 protein: CASSSPGTNSPLHF
V gene: TRBV9; J gene: TRBJ2-5; clone size: many; CDR3 length: 13; CDR3 protein: CASSVVPRETQYF
V gene: TRBV7-8; J gene: TRBJ2-1; clone size: few; CDR3 length: 15; CDR3 protein: CASSLEDGPTLEQFF
V gene: TRBV27; J gene: TRBJ1-1; clone size: many; CDR3 length: 13; CDR3 protein: CASSLPGGTEAFF
V gene: TRBV6-5; J gene: TRBJ2-5; clone size: few; CDR3 length: 16; CDR3 protein: CASSSGRVGMQETQYF
V gene: TRBV9; J gene: TRBJ2-3; clone size: .; CDR3 length: 14; CDR3 protein: CASSVGYPTDTQYF
V gene: TRBV5-1; J gene: TRBJ2-1; clone size: few; CDR3 length: 15; CDR3 protein: CASSLVGTSYNEQFF
V gene: TRBV5-1; J gene: TRBJ2-3; clone size: .; CDR3 length: 16; CDR3 protein: CASSFNQGAREDTQYF
V gene: TRBV2; J gene: TRBJ2-7; clone size: many; CDR3 length: 14; CDR3 protein: CASSVGARAYEQYF
V gene: TRBV7-2; J gene: TRBJ2-7; clone size: .; CDR3 length: 12; CDR3 protein: CASRDSSYEQYF
V gene: TRBV7-9; J gene: TRBJ2-7; clone size: .; CDR3 length: 13; CDR3 protein: CASSAGNSYEQYF
V gene: TRBV7-8; J gene: TRBJ2-1; clone size: .; CDR3 length: 17; CDR3 protein: CASSLDPPGGSYNEQFF
V gene: TRBV9; J gene: TRBJ2-3; clone size: .; CDR3 length: 17; CDR3 protein: CASSVATSRGVTDTQYF
V gene: TRBV6-6; J gene: TRBJ1-2; clone size: few; CDR3 length: 15; CDR3 protein: CASRMTGAAPGGYTF
V gene: TRBV5-4; J gene: TRBJ2-5; clone size: few; CDR3 length: 15; CDR3 protein: CASSLGTGGQETQYF
V gene: TRBV29-1; J gene: TRBJ1-2; clone size: many; CDR3 length: 13; CDR3 protein: CSVEEGVLYGYTF
V gene: TRBV29-1; J gene: TRBJ2-5; clone size: few; CDR3 length: 14; CDR3 protein: CSAQGFWDRETQYF
V gene: TRBV5-1; J gene: TRBJ2-1; clone size: few; CDR3 length: 15; CDR3 protein: CASSLLQGNYNEQFF
V gene: TRBV20-1; J gene: TRBJ2-6; clone size: many; CDR3 length: 16; CDR3 protein: CSATSGGSSGANVLTF
V gene: TRBV12-3/TRBV12-4; J gene: TRBJ2-7; clone size: .; CDR3 length: 14; CDR3 protein: CASSLGQGAFEQYF
V gene: TRBV29-1; J gene: TRBJ2-1; clone size: many; CDR3 length: 14; CDR3 protein: CSVLDRTSYNEQFF
V gene: TRBV2; J gene: TRBJ2-7; clone size: many; CDR3 length: 15; CDR3 protein: CASSEAGARDYEQYF
V gene: TRBV20-1; J gene: TRBJ1-5; clone size: many; CDR3 length: 16; CDR3 protein: CSASLGTSVSNQPQHF
V gene: TRBV5-1; J gene: TRBJ2-2; clone size: many; CDR3 length: 14; CDR3 protein: CASSRGANTGELFF